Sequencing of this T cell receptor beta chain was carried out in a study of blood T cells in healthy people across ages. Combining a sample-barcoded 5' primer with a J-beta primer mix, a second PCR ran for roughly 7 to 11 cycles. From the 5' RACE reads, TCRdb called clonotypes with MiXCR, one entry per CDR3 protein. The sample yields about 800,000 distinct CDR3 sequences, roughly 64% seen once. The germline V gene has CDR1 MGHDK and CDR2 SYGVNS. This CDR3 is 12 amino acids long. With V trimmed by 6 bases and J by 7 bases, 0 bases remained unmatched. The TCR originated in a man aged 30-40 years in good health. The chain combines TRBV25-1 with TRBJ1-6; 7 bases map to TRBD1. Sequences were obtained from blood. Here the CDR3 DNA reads TGTGCCAGCAGGACAGGGAATTCACCCCTCCACTTT. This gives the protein CASRTGNSPLHF.